A selection of T cell receptor beta chains follows, all from one sample in a study of shared clonotypes between healthy human individuals. The repertoire was sequenced with immunoSEQ multiplex PCR; TCRdb's copy has only in-frame clones and lacks some. This sample has nearly 750,000 clones, with 72% found just once. Sequenced input: memory CD4+ T cells sorted from blood. The receptors were gathered from a woman between 25 and 40 years old in good health. Both conserved end residues are part of each CDR3. D genes are given only for firm matches. For some rows the clone size is stated as once, few or many, or as a class when expanded; others skip it.

>TRBV5-1|-|-|TRBJ1-2
CASSDPTGNYGYTF
TGCGCCAGCAGCGACCCTACAGGGAACTATGGCTACACCTTC
>TRBV18|TRBD1|-|TRBJ1-3
CASSATLTGDGNTIYF
TGTGCCAGCTCAGCAACCCTGACAGGGGACGGAAACACCATATATTTT
>TRBV6-1|TRBD1|-|TRBJ2-7
CASSGWDRGYF
TGTGCCAGCAGTGGATGGGACAGGGGGTACTTC
>TRBV18|TRBD2|-|TRBJ2-3
CASSPPGKLASTDTQYF
TGTGCCAGCTCACCACCTGGGAAACTAGCGAGCACAGATACGCAGTATTTT
>TRBV28|-|-|TRBJ1-2
CASTSLGERGYTF
TGTGCCAGCACCTCCTTGGGGGAGCGCGGCTACACCTTC
>TRBV5-1|TRBD2|-|TRBJ2-7
CASRTGGPGEQYF
TGCGCCAGCAGAACGGGAGGGCCAGGCGAGCAGTACTTC
>TRBV15|TRBD1|-|TRBJ1-5
CATSISGTEGKPQHF
TGTGCCACCAGTATTTCCGGGACAGAAGGCAAGCCCCAGCATTTT
>TRBV6-5|-|once|TRBJ2-1
CASSHNRVGNEQFF
TGTGCCAGCAGTCATAACAGGGTAGGCAATGAGCAGTTCTTC
>TRBV7-2|TRBD1|many|TRBJ2-7
CASSLRGTGGNEQYF
TGTGCCAGCAGCTTAAGGGGGACAGGAGGAAACGAGCAGTACTTC
>TRBV30|-|-|TRBJ1-2
CAWSARAYGYTF
TGTGCCTGGAGTGCCAGGGCCTATGGCTACACCTTC
>TRBV19|TRBD1|-|TRBJ1-4
CASSAGTGGNEKLFF
TGTGCCAGTAGTGCTGGGACAGGGGGTAATGAAAAACTGTTTTTT
>TRBV28|-|-|TRBJ1-2
CASSPPRVDPYGYTF
TGTGCCAGCAGCCCCCCCCGGGTCGACCCCTATGGCTACACCTTC
>TRBV11-1|TRBD2|-|TRBJ2-1
CASSLGLAIYNEQFF
TGTGCCAGCAGCCTGGGACTAGCGATTTACAATGAGCAGTTCTTC
>TRBV4-1|TRBD2|-|TRBJ2-5
CASSQDPGRADVNF
TGCGCCAGCAGCCAGGACCCCGGGAGGGCTGACGTAAACTTC
>TRBV6-5|-|-|TRBJ1-4
CASSYVGANEKLFF
TGTGCCAGCAGTTACGTGGGGGCTAATGAAAAACTGTTTTTT
>TRBV11-2|-|once|TRBJ2-5
CASSSSRTARQETQYF
TGTGCCAGCAGCTCCTCTCGCACTGCAAGACAAGAGACCCAGTACTTC
>TRBV28|-|-|TRBJ2-3
CASSPLGLASTDTQYF
TGTGCCAGCAGTCCATTGGGGTTAGCGAGCACAGATACGCAGTATTTT